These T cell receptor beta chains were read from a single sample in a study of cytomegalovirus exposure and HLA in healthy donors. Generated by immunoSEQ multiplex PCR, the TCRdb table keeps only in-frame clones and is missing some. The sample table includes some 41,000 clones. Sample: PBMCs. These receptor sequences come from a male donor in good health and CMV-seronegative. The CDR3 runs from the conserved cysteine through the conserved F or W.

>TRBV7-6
CASSLSSYEQYF
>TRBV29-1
CSVESGNTIYF
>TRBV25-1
CASSEPGRNTIYF
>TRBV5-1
CASGQGGSLEQYF
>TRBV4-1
CASSRPGTYAYNEQFF
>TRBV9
CASSPRLAGNNEQFF
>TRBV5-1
CASSPRPGQGTYEQYF
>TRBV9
CASSAKTGGDEQYF
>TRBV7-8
CASRAGTGEVHEQYF
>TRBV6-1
CASRDSFPTQYF